This T cell receptor (beta chain) was identified in a study of cytomegalovirus exposure and HLA in healthy donors. Trimming took off 3 bases at V and 6 bases at J, with 14 bases between the two ends. The CDR3 sequence is 14 residues long. Germline loops: CDR1 SGHAT, CDR2 FQNNGV. Details on this clone: Its antigen is unidentified.

Study outcomes and limitations: Later analysis reportedly placed an Asian-associated ancestry cluster below the roughly 690-donor mean in N-insertions. Sequencing artifact likely explains a cluster of highly shared sequence variants. The study dropped some indistinguishable V segments, TRBV6-2 and TRBV6-3 among them.

Primers included in the PCR were 60 Vbeta and 13 Jbeta primers. Study processing details: An analysis performed later counted 81 million or so unique TCR beta chains (roughly 11 million of them shared). The data were produced by immunoSEQ multiplex PCR, yet TCRdb's version contains in-frame clones alone and is incomplete. The V and J calls and clone size are taken from that table; D and trimming were inferred from the DNA. In the table there are about 160,000 clones, about 80% of which are singletons. The clonotype comes from a man aged 35 to 55 in good health and CMV-seronegative. The sequencing sample was made of PBMCs. This chain joins TRBV11-2 and TRBJ1-1; the D is unclear. The CDR3 sequence is CASSFRGGIAEAFF. In nucleotides, the CDR3 is TGTGCCAGCAGCTTTCGGGGAGGCATCGCTGAAGCTTTCTTT. The full variable domain, completed using reference TRBV11-2 and TRBJ1-1, is EAGVAQSPRYKIIEKRQSVAFWCNPISGHATLYWYQQILGQGPKLLIQFQNNGVVDDSQLPKDRFSAERLKGVDSTLKIQPAKLEDSAVYLCASSFRGGIAEAFFGQGTRLTVV.